Below, 25 T cell receptor beta chains from the same sample are listed, as sequenced in a study of monozygotic twins with inflammatory bowel disease. Each CDR3 protein gets one entry in TCRdb, which reprocessed the 5' RACE reads and gives no DNA. The sample totals more than 300,000 distinct CDR3 sequences. Input material: blood. The receptors were gathered from a human donor with ulcerative colitis or Crohn's disease, or a healthy co-twin of an affected twin (not recorded which).

The chain has TRBV28 and TRBJ2-7; TCRdb lists TRBD1, though no DNA is available to test this call. Germline V CDR1 and CDR2: MDHEN, SYDVKM. CDR3 length: 15 residues. CDR3 protein: CASSFRGWVSSEQYF.

This chain joins TRBV5-4 and TRBJ1-1; as DNA is missing, the TRBD1 call by TCRdb cannot be tested. This CDR3 region has 12 residues. CDR1 is SGHNT, CDR2 YYREEE, per germline (reference sequence). The CDR3 region is CASTFEWGEAFF.

V usage is TRBV6-6 and J usage is TRBJ2-7. The germline CDR1 and CDR2 sequences are MNHNY and SVGAGI (reference sequence). The CDR3 has 13 residues. The CDR3 sequence is CASSYTGRYEQYF.

The rearrangement uses TRBV7-2 and TRBJ1-5; TCRdb designates TRBD1, a call that cannot be tested without DNA. The germline V gene encodes CDR1 SGHTA and CDR2 FQGNSA. CDR3 size: 17 residues. The CDR3 sequence is CASSYQGAVDSNQPQHF.

The V and J genes are TRBV6-2 or TRBV6-3 and TRBJ2-2. Germline values: CDR1 MNHEY, CDR2 SVGEGT. The length of the CDR3 is 13 residues. CDR3 sequence reads: CASLTVNTGELFF.

This chain links TRBV6-5 with TRBJ1-4. Germline V gene sequence: CDR1 MNHEY, CDR2 SVGAGI. The CDR3 has 16 amino acids. The CDR3 region is CASSYFIRATNEKLFF.

J is TRBJ2-7 and V is TRBV29-1; the TRBD2 assignment by TCRdb is unverifiable without DNA. Germline CDR1 SQVTM, CDR2 ANQGSEA. This CDR3 comprises 12 residues. This chain's CDR3 is CSVETSGYEQYF.

V and J are TRBV5-6 and TRBJ2-1; TCRdb lists TRBD1, though no DNA is available to test this call. The germline gives CDR1 SGHDT, CDR2 YYEEEE. The length of the CDR3 is 16 residues. CDR3 loop: CASSAGTGGMDNEQFF.

The V gene is TRBV5-4, the J gene TRBJ1-2; TCRdb reports TRBD1, a call that lacks DNA to check it against. Germline CDR1 SGHNT, CDR2 YYREEE (reference sequence). CDR3 length: 14 amino acids. The CDR3 sequence is CASSSGTHNYGYTF.

The rearrangement links TRBV7-9 to TRBJ1-2; TCRdb names TRBD1, which stays unverified in the absence of DNA. Germline V gives CDR1 SEHNR, CDR2 FQNEAQ (reference sequence). The CDR3 loop spans 14 amino acids. The CDR3 sequence: CASSRMGGPYGYTF.

The chain uses TRBV7-2 and TRBJ2-5; checking the TCRdb D call of TRBD1 is not possible without DNA. The germline gives CDR1 SGHTA, CDR2 FQGNSA. This CDR3 has 14 residues. The CDR3: CASSPTTGGETQYF.

J is TRBJ2-4 and V is TRBV6-2 or TRBV6-3; the TRBD1 assignment by TCRdb is unverifiable without DNA. This CDR3 is 17 amino acids long. Germline V gene data show CDR1 as MNHEY and CDR2 as SVGEGT. This CDR3 is CASSYTRDSLAKNIQYF.

CDR3 in amino acids: CASGRQGVEKLFF. The V and J genes are TRBV7-2 and TRBJ1-4; TCRdb lists TRBD1, though no DNA is available to test this call. The CDR3 loop spans 13 amino acids. Germline-derived CDR1 and CDR2 are SGHTA and FQGNSA.

The chain is built from TRBV24-1 and TRBJ2-3; TCRdb gives TRBD1 as the D gene, but with no DNA this cannot be confirmed. The CDR3 runs to 11 residues. Germline CDR1 KGHDR, CDR2 SFDVKD. The CDR3 sequence is CATSGGYAQYF.

This chain's CDR3 is CASSFGVGTDTQYF. The V gene is TRBV27, the J gene TRBJ2-3. The CDR3 is 14 amino acids. Germline CDR1 MNHEY, CDR2 SMNVEV (reference sequence).

The chain is built from TRBV20-1 and TRBJ1-2; the D call of TRBD1 rests on TCRdb alone, since no DNA is present to check it. Germline V gene data show CDR1 as DFQATT and CDR2 as SNEGSKA (reference sequence). The CDR3 runs to 14 residues. The CDR3 sequence: CSARDLGGIGGYTF.

The gene calls are TRBV27 and TRBJ1-1; TCRdb calls TRBD1, which cannot be checked without DNA. Germline-derived CDR1 and CDR2 are MNHEY and SMNVEV (reference sequence). The CDR3 consists of 14 residues. CDR3 residues: CASTQGAGNTEAFF.

The V gene is TRBV9, the J gene TRBJ1-1; TCRdb designates TRBD1, a call that cannot be tested without DNA. The CDR3 sequence is 15 residues long. Germline lookup yields CDR1 SGDLS and CDR2 YYNGEE. The CDR3: CASSEPPTSSDEAFF.

This rearrangement joins TRBV28 to TRBJ1-1. CDR1 MDHEN and CDR2 SYDVKM come from the germline V gene. The CDR3 loop spans 15 amino acids. This CDR3 reads CASSGGPVWGGLAFF. Full variable domain (outside the CDR3, taken from reference TRBV28 and TRBJ1-1): DVKVTQSSRYLVKRTGEKVFLECVQDMDHENMFWYRQDPGLGLRLIYFSYDVKMKEKGDIPEGYSVSREKKERFSLILESASTNQTSMYLCASSGGPVWGGLAFFGQGTRLTVV.

The CDR3 region is CASSQTGELFF. The chain is built from TRBV11-1 and TRBJ2-2. Germline V CDR1 and CDR2: SGHAT, FQDESV (reference sequence). CDR3 length: 11 residues.

The chain joins TRBV4-1 to TRBJ2-1; the D call from TCRdb, TRBD2, cannot be confirmed without DNA. This CDR3 region has 17 residues. Looked up from germline, CDR1 is MGHRA and CDR2 is YSYEKL. CDR3 loop: CASSQVLAGGRNNEQFF.

J is TRBJ1-2 and V is TRBV4-3; TCRdb's D call of TRBD1 is untestable without DNA. The CDR3 totals 15 residues. From germline, CDR1 is LGHNA and CDR2 YSLEER. CDR3 in amino acids: CASSQDPLGDYGYTF.

CDR3 sequence reads: CASSQVGEQFF. V gene TRBV12-3 or TRBV12-4 combines with J gene TRBJ2-1. CDR3 length: 11 residues.

This rearrangement joins TRBV7-3 to TRBJ2-5; the TCRdb call, TRBD1, lacks DNA for checking. There are 16 residues in the CDR3. The germline V gene has CDR1 SGHTA and CDR2 FQGTGA. CDR3 loop: CASSLTSGAALETQYF. Variable domain in full (rest from reference TRBV7-3 and TRBJ2-5): GAGVSQTPSNKVTEKGKYVELRCDPISGHTALYWYRQSLGQGPEFLIYFQGTGAADDSGLPNDRFFAVRPEGSVSTLKIQRTERGDSAVYLCASSLTSGAALETQYFGPGTRLLVL.

The chain carries TRBV6-5 and TRBJ2-7; there is no DNA to check the TCRdb D call of TRBD1. The germline V gene has CDR1 MNHEY and CDR2 SVGAGI. The CDR3 extends over 13 amino acids. The CDR3 spells CTSTGAPLYEQYF.